Below are 10 T cell receptor beta chains sequenced from a single sample in a study of T-cell reconstitution after alpha-beta-depleted transplantation in children. Using unique molecular identifiers, the investigators prepared the TCRbeta library. TCRdb reprocessed the PCR reads with MiXCR, giving one entry per CDR3 protein. The sample lists 300,000 to 350,000 distinct CDR3 sequences; approximately 23% were seen once. The sequencing here drew on PBMCs, mostly from graft donor cells, taken 180 days after TCRalphabeta/CD19-depleted stem cell transplant. The receptors stem from a male patient between 5 and 17 years old who had a stem cell transplant for acute lymphoblastic leukemia, so the T cells may come from the graft donor.

The V call is TRBV6-5, the J call TRBJ1-1; D is possibly TRBD1 (5 bases). V was cut by 7 bases and J by 0 bases, with 12 bases left in between. This CDR3 has 14 amino acids. Germline V gene data show CDR1 as MNHEY and CDR2 as SVGAGI. The CDR3 sequence: CASTFGGVNTEAFF. The CDR3 DNA reads TGTGCCAGCACTTTCGGGGGGGTGAACACTGAAGCTTTCTTT.

This clonotype was seen many times. The V gene is TRBV10-3, the J gene TRBJ2-1; the D is unclear. The CDR3 sequence is 11 residues long. V lost 6 bases, J lost 6 bases, and 6 bases lay in between. Germline V gives CDR1 ENHRY, CDR2 SYGVKD. The CDR3 DNA reads TGTGCCATCAGGCAGAGCAATGAGCAGTTCTTC. Translation: CAIRQSNEQFF.

This rearrangement joins TRBV18 to TRBJ2-6, with TRBD1 matching over 8 bases. J lost 9 bases, V lost 3 bases, and 1 base had no gene match. The CDR3 has 13 amino acids. Germline values: CDR1 KGHSH, CDR2 LQKENI. The DNA of the CDR3 is TGTGCCAGCTCACCCGGGACAGGCAACGTCCTGACTTTC. Translation: CASSPGTGNVLTF.

The rearrangement uses TRBV5-1 and TRBJ1-3; no clear D. Per the germline V gene, CDR1 is SGHRS and CDR2 is YFSETQ. The CDR3 length is 15 residues. Trimming took off 3 bases at V and 0 bases at J, with 10 bases between the two ends. CDR3 DNA: TGCGCCAGCAGCTCTTCAGCGAGCTCTGGAAACACCATATATTTT. Protein product: CASSSSASSGNTIYF.

This clonotype was found a few times. The CDR3 nucleotides read TGCAGTGCCTCGACTCTCCTGAATGAGCAGTTCTTC. This encodes CSASTLLNEQFF. The chain combines TRBV20-1 with TRBJ2-1; D is ambiguous. Germline V gives CDR1 DFQATT, CDR2 SNEGSKA (reference sequence). CDR3 size: 12 residues. V was shortened by 6 bases and J by 7 bases, with 13 bases between the two germline ends.

This clonotype was detected a few times. The chain couples TRBV12-3 or TRBV12-4 to TRBJ2-7; D may be TRBD2 (6 bases). The CDR3 is 13 amino acids. V lost 3 bases to trimming and J lost 3 bases, with 9 bases between them. For the CDR3, the DNA is TGTGCCAGCAGTTTCGGGGGAGGCTACGAGCAGTACTTC. It specifies CASSFGGGYEQYF.

This chain links TRBV5-1 with TRBJ2-1, with 7 bases matching TRBD1. Trimming took 5 bases from V and 1 from J; bases not matched to a gene: 6. This CDR3 contains 15 residues. CDR1 and CDR2 (germline): SGHRS, YFSETQ. The CDR3 DNA reads as TGCGCCAGCAGGGTGGGGACAGCGTCCTACAATGAGCAGTTCTTC. The encoded protein is CASRVGTASYNEQFF.

The rearrangement links TRBV20-1 to TRBJ2-5, with 12 bases lining up with TRBD2. Unmatched junction bases numbered 15, after V lost 0 bases and J lost 7 bases. CDR1 DFQATT and CDR2 SNEGSKA come from the germline V gene (reference sequence). This CDR3 is 18 amino acids long. CDR3 bases: TGCAGTGCTAGAGATTGGATCCTAGCGGGAGGGCCGGGAGGGACCCAGTACTTC. Encoded protein: CSARDWILAGGPGGTQYF.

This clonotype was detected a few times. The chain combines TRBV5-1 with TRBJ2-5; 7 bases are a match to TRBD1. The CDR3 consists of 20 residues. Germline lookup yields CDR1 SGHRS and CDR2 YFSETQ. V lost 2 bases to trimming and J lost 3 bases; unmatched junction nucleotides: 22. The CDR3 sequence: CASSLLVTGSIAPTKETQYF. CDR3 sequence (DNA): TGCGCCAGCAGCTTACTGGTGACAGGGTCAATAGCGCCGACCAAAGAGACCCAGTACTTC.

The chain combines TRBV21-1 with TRBJ2-5. TRBV21-1 is a known pseudogene. The CDR3 has 16 residues. CDR3 bases: TGTGCCAGCAGCACGGATATGGCTTCCCACCAAGAGACCCAGTACTTC. This codes for CASSTDMASHQETQYF.